This T cell receptor (beta chain) was profiled in a study of blood T cells in healthy people across ages. Then a second PCR, running roughly 7 to 11 cycles, was carried out with a sample-barcoded 5' primer and a J-beta primer mix. Tags on each cDNA molecule came from a template-switch adaptor with 12 random nucleotides. TCRdb passed the 5' RACE reads through MiXCR, listing each CDR3 protein once. The sample lists 500,000 to 550,000 distinct CDR3 sequences; more than 20% were seen once. The CDR3 spans 12 residues. Germline-derived CDR1 and CDR2 are SQVTM and ANQGSEA. The germline V and J ends were trimmed by 4 bases and 5 bases, with 11 bases remaining between them. Collection of approximately 9.3 milliliters of peripheral blood was performed for each donor. Every sample gave at least 6 micrograms of total RNA when it was extracted. This clonotype has more than one count but fewer than ten. This sample also appeared in a second study, on T cells of mothers and their children. This second study notes: Each mother gave over 8.5 million TCR beta CDR3 reads; each child, approximately 3.3 million.

Input material: blood. This clonotype was sampled from a boy between 10 and 17 years old in good health. The chain is built from TRBV29-1 and TRBJ2-5; D perhaps matches TRBD1 (5 bases). The CDR3 loop reads CSVVPGRETQYF. The CDR3 DNA follows: TGCAGCGTTGTCCCAGGGCGGGAGACCCAGTACTTC.